This TCR beta chain is drawn from a study of T cell repertoires in cytomegalovirus infection (dated by TCRdb to the late 2010s). Regarding the research as a whole: Because public TCR beta signatures pointed to carriage of CMV infection together with the matching HLA type, the HLA type of each donor mattered for the analysis.

Instrument used: Illumina HiSeq 1500. The public reads were run again by TCRdb, first through fastp at Q25 and then through MiXCR, and only productive beta chains were kept. Entries are consolidated by CDR3 protein sequence, retaining the most common genes and DNA. In all, the sample holds just under 550,000 distinct CDR3 sequences, and around 27% of those were seen once. Jointly, the top ten make up 13% of the sample. Results and caveats for the whole study, not just this receptor: The ex vivo response was dominated by HLA-C-restricted CMV-specific TCR beta clonotypes, and the single most frequent clonotype in two of eight donors was supplied by these HLA-C-restricted clonotypes. Carriers of CMV infection plus the relevant HLA type were discriminated by the cumulative frequency of public TCR beta family members in the study cohort and in an independent approximately 360-donor cohort.

This clonotype came up a few times. Its recognized antigen is unknown. No much larger clone exists at a distance of one base, and base qualities are not known. V is pared back by 4 bases and J by 0 bases, with 7 bases lying between the germline termini. There are 13 amino acids in the CDR3, from cysteine to phenylalanine inclusive. This entry keeps only the CDR3 DNA: 39 bases, framed from base 1. The chain uses TRBV12-3 or TRBV12-4 and TRBJ2-7; the D segment cannot be called with confidence. The TCR was taken from a human donor in good health (CMV status not recorded). Some clones in this sample may be carry-over from other donors' samples. The sequenced material came from PBMCs. The CDR3 loop reads CASSSFASYEQYF. The DNA sequence reads TGTGCCAGCAGTTCCTTCGCCTCCTACGAGCAGTACTTC.